This section outlines one TCR beta chain sequence together with its context. Its target is not known. Unique molecular identifiers were used to barcode this TCRbeta library. A single record per CDR3 protein comes from TCRdb applying MiXCR to the PCR reads. This sample has approximately 980,000 distinct CDR3 sequences, with around 30% found just once. The source of the sample is a study of T-cell reconstitution after alpha-beta-depleted transplantation in children. Per the germline V gene, CDR1 is SGHRS and CDR2 is YFSETQ. This CDR3 contains 13 residues. V lost 4 bases, J lost 1 base, and 8 bases lay in between. Regarding the study as a whole: Alpha-beta T cells about two months after transplant reportedly derived from several hundred expanded graft clones.

Here the sequenced sample was PBMCs, mostly from graft donor cells, taken 360 days after TCRalphabeta/CD19-depleted stem cell transplant. The chain has TRBV5-1 and TRBJ1-1; D unclear. This receptor was obtained from a boy younger than two who had a stem cell transplant for SCID, so the T cells may come from the graft donor. Written as DNA, the CDR3 is TGCGCCAGCAGCATTAACCAGAACACTGAAGCTTTCTTT. Encoded protein: CASSINQNTEAFF.